Following are 17 T cell receptor beta chains from one sample sequenced in a study of molecular identifiers for immune sequencing clone quantification. TCRdb analysed the PCR reads with MiXCR anew, one entry per CDR3 protein. The sample shows approximately 680,000 distinct CDR3 sequences, 25% of them seen only once. Input material: naive CD8+ T cells from blood, with Jurkat cell RNA spiked in. The subset: FACS-sorted CD8+CD4-CCR7+CD45RA+ naive T cells. The receptors originated from a human donor in good health. Some libraries in this study had Jurkat cell RNA spiked in.

This clonotype was observed a handful of times. This chain connects TRBV7-3 to TRBJ2-7; weak D call: TRBD2 (5 bases). Germline CDR1 is SGHTA and CDR2 is FQGTGA. The CDR3 length is 14 residues. Between the trimmed V and J ends, which lost 2 bases and 0 bases, there was a span of 8 bases. DNA of the CDR3: TGTGCCAGCAGCTTATACGGGGACTCCTACGAGCAGTACTTC. Residues: CASSLYGDSYEQYF.

Notes on this clonotype: A read error may be the cause here, since a much bigger clone is one base away. This chain connects TRBV7-9 to TRBJ1-1, with unresolved D. Germline V CDR1 and CDR2: SEHNR, FQNEAQ (reference sequence). The CDR3 is made up of 14 amino acids. The CDR3 loop reads CVSSLESGYTEAFF. The CDR3 region has the DNA TGTGTCAGCAGCTTAGAATCCGGTTACACTGAAGCTTTCTTT. The variable domain in full, with the rest retrieved from reference TRBV7-9 and TRBJ1-1, is DTGVSQNPRHKITKRGQNVTFRCDPISEHNRLYWYRQTLGQGPEFLTYFQNEAQLEKSRLLSDRFSAERPKGSFSTLEIQRTEQGDSAMYLCVSSLESGYTEAFFGQGTRLTVV.

This clonotype was counted ten times or more. This chain connects TRBV6-6 to TRBJ1-4; D is possibly TRBD1 (5 bases). The CDR3 totals 13 residues. The germline V gene has CDR1 MNHNY and CDR2 SVGAGI (reference sequence). Trimming took 10 bases from V and 0 from J, leaving 9 bases between them. The CDR3 DNA follows: TGTGCCACCAGAGGGGCAACTAATGAAAAACTGTTTTTT. This codes for CATRGATNEKLFF.

This clonotype was recorded a few times. This rearrangement joins TRBV24-1 to TRBJ2-3; TRBD2 matches at 14 bases. Germline CDR1 is KGHDR and CDR2 is SFDVKD. The CDR3 extends over 17 amino acids. V lost 7 bases to trimming and J lost 1 base; unmatched junction nucleotides: 6. CDR3 sequence reads: CATRGLAGDEGTDTQYF. CDR3 sequence (DNA): TGTGCCACCAGGGGACTAGCGGGAGACGAGGGCACAGATACGCAGTATTTT.

The chain links TRBV4-2 to TRBJ2-3, with TRBD2 identical over 7 bases. CDR3 length equals 18 residues. The V segment lost 4 bases and the J segment 2 bases; nucleotides outside the gene matches: 15. CDR1 is LGHNA and CDR2 is YNFKEQ in the germline V gene. CDR3 sequence reads: CASSPRVGLAGDTDTQYF. The CDR3, as DNA: TGTGCCAGCAGCCCTCGGGTCGGCTTGGCGGGGGACACAGATACGCAGTATTTT.

To note about this clonotype: This may stem from a read error, because a much larger clone lies one nucleotide away. CDR3 amino acids: CACSLVQGTGELFF. CDR3 coding DNA: TGTGCCTGCAGCTTAGTGCAGGGAACCGGGGAGCTGTTTTTT. The gene calls are TRBV7-6 and TRBJ2-2; possibly TRBD1 for D (5 bases). Per the germline V gene, CDR1 is SGHVS and CDR2 is FNYEAQ. The CDR3 sequence is 14 residues long.

This clonotype was found many times. The rearrangement links TRBV27 to TRBJ2-6; possible D gene TRBD1, 6 bases. This CDR3 has 19 residues. Per the germline V gene, CDR1 is MNHEY and CDR2 is SMNVEV (reference sequence). V was clipped by 0 bases and J by 2 bases, with 17 bases between them. The CDR3 spells CASSLSAGANWAGANVLTF. CDR3 sequence (DNA): TGTGCCAGCAGTTTATCGGCAGGGGCCAACTGGGCTGGGGCCAACGTCCTGACTTTC. Full variable domain (missing parts from reference TRBV27 and TRBJ2-6): EAQVTQNPRYLITVTGKKLTVTCSQNMNHEYMSWYRQDPGLGLRQIYYSMNVEVTDKGDVPEGYKVSRKEKRNFPLILESPSPNQTSLYFCASSLSAGANWAGANVLTFGAGSRLTVL.

V usage is TRBV30 and J usage is TRBJ1-5; TRBD1 is a possible D gene (5 bases). Germline V gene sequence: CDR1 GTSNPN, CDR2 SVGIG (reference sequence). CDR3 length equals 14 residues. Trimming took 1 base from V and 2 from J, leaving 9 bases between them. CDR3 in DNA: TGTGCCTGGAGTGGGACGACAGGCAATCAGCCCCAGCATTTT. It translates to CAWSGTTGNQPQHF. The variable domain in full, completed from reference TRBV30 and TRBJ1-5, reads SQTIHQWPATLVQPVGSPLSLECTVEGTSNPNLYWYRQAAGRGLQLLFYSVGIGQISSEVPQNLSASRPQDRQFILSSKKLLLSDSGFYLCAWSGTTGNQPQHFGDGTRLSIL.

In the case of this clonotype: The CDR3 does not close with the conserved phenylalanine or tryptophan, likely indicating a read error. The V call is TRBV19, the J call TRBJ2-7, with D perhaps assigned TRBD1 or TRBD2 (5 bases each). The CDR3 covers 13 residues. The ends were cut back, 5 bases at V and 2 bases at J, with 10 bases in the middle. Germline CDR1 reads LNHDA; CDR2 reads SQIVND (reference sequence). The CDR3, as DNA: TGTGCCAGTAGTCCGGGGCGGACCTACGAGCAGTACTCC. Its protein product is CASSPGRTYEQYS.

The rearrangement uses TRBV6-1 and TRBJ2-3, with TRBD2 identical over 11 bases. Germline V gene data show CDR1 as MNHNS and CDR2 as SASEGT. The CDR3 covers 19 residues. V shed 3 bases, J shed 8 bases, and the junction held 19 bases outside the gene matches. DNA of the CDR3: TGTGCCAGCAGTGATCGGCTGACGGGACTAGCGGCGCTCGGGGGTACGCAGTATTTT. Its translation is CASSDRLTGLAALGGTQYF.

This chain joins TRBV6-5 and TRBJ2-1; 8 nucleotides align to TRBD1. Germline V gene sequence: CDR1 MNHEY, CDR2 SVGAGI. There are 15 residues in the CDR3. V gave up 7 bases and J gave up 3 bases; unmatched junction bases: 8. As DNA, the CDR3 is TGTGCCAGCACCAAGACAGGGGAATACTACAATGAGCAGTTCTTC. Protein sequence: CASTKTGEYYNEQFF.

This clonotype has only a few counts. This chain joins TRBV30 and TRBJ1-1; D unclear. The ends were cut back, 0 bases at V and 4 bases at J, with 9 bases in the middle. Germline V gene sequence: CDR1 GTSNPN, CDR2 SVGIG (reference sequence). The CDR3 contains 13 residues. CDR3 coding DNA: TGTGCCTGGAGTGTAGGTATTGGCACTGAAGCTTTCTTT. Translating gives CAWSVGIGTEAFF.

This clonotype was observed at least ten times. The chain joins TRBV12-3 or TRBV12-4 to TRBJ1-1, with 9 bases aligning to TRBD1. V was clipped by 6 bases and J by 5 bases; unmatched bases: 7. The CDR3 length is 14 residues. The CDR3 region has the DNA TGTGCCAGCAGACCGACAGGGGGTTGGACTGAAGCTTTCTTT. It specifies CASRPTGGWTEAFF.

This clonotype was seen repeatedly, ten times or more. This chain connects TRBV6-2 or TRBV6-3 to TRBJ1-1; 8 positions match TRBD1. The CDR3 covers 16 residues. CDR1 and CDR2 from the germline V gene are MNHEY and SVGEGT. The junction had 11 bases not matched to a gene; V was cut back by 1 base and J by 7 bases. The CDR3 here is CASSYYPQGASNEAFF. In nucleotides, the CDR3 is TGTGCCAGCAGTTACTACCCCCAGGGGGCAAGTAATGAAGCTTTCTTT.

About this clonotype itself: The junction shows a germline mismatch at one end, possibly a read error. The chain employs TRBV20-1 and TRBJ2-2, with D maybe TRBD2 (6 bases). This CDR3 region has 14 residues. Germline assignment: CDR1 DFQATT and CDR2 SNEGSKA (reference sequence). The CDR3 spells CSARDGLNTGGLFF. In DNA, the CDR3 is TGCAGTGCTAGAGATGGACTGAACACCGGGGGGCTGTTTTTT.

This clonotype was detected only a few times. The chain is built from TRBV4-1 and TRBJ2-3; 7 bases are shared with TRBD1. Trimming cost V 3 bases and J 1 base; bases outside gene matches: 4. Germline values: CDR1 MGHRA, CDR2 YSYEKL. This CDR3 region has 15 residues. The CDR3 DNA is TGCGCCAGCAGCCAGACAGGGCCAGGCACAGATACGCAGTATTTT. Its translation: CASSQTGPGTDTQYF.

This clonotype has a count of ten or more. J is TRBJ2-3 and V is TRBV7-9; TRBD1 is a possible D gene (5 bases). Germline V gene data show CDR1 as SEHNR and CDR2 as FQNEAQ (reference sequence). The CDR3 length is 16 residues. The V gene lost 1 base and the J gene lost 2 bases, with 13 bases spanning the gap. CDR3 loop: CASSLVTGTDTDTQYF. The DNA for the CDR3 is TGTGCCAGCAGCTTAGTTACAGGCACGGACACAGATACGCAGTATTTT.